This T cell receptor beta chain was profiled in a study of shared clonotypes between healthy human individuals. Looking at the study overall: Researchers drew samples from two women and three men aged 18 to 49. Overall study results and limits: Researchers sampled only blood; tissue repertoires likely differ.

The germline gives CDR1 MNHEY, CDR2 SMNVEV (reference sequence). The CDR3 loop spans 15 amino acids. Data came from immunoSEQ multiplex PCR; TCRdb stores just in-frame clones and leaves some out. In the table there are some 2,400,000 clones, almost 96% of which are singletons. Regarding this clone: The antigen remains unidentified. An end of the junction does not agree with germline; a read error may underlie this.

The chain uses TRBV27 and TRBJ2-7; D not resolved. This clonotype originated in a young man in good health. What was sequenced was naive CD4+ T cells sorted from blood. The sample's subset: CD45RA+ positively selected. The CDR3 DNA reads as TGTGCCAGCAGTATATCCCGTGATTTCGGCTACGAGCAGTACTTC. This encodes CASSISRDFGYEQYF.